This TCR beta chain was obtained from a study of shared clonotypes between healthy human individuals. Study-wide points: Rarefaction curves obtained for sorted subsets showed sequencing incomplete despite large depth.

This clone was picked up a small number of times. No antigen is known for it. The CDR3 consists of 14 residues. The V and J ends lost 2 bases and 7 bases, in that order; junction bases with no gene match: 2. Germline lookup yields CDR1 MNHEY and CDR2 SVGAGI. Profiling relied on immunoSEQ multiplex PCR, and the TCRdb table lists in-frame clones only, not all of them. The table has 950,000 to 1,300,000 clones, 60% to 80% seen once. V usage is TRBV6-5 and J usage is TRBJ1-6, with TRBD1 identical over 7 bases. Sequencing input: memory CD4+ T cells sorted from blood. Subset noted: CD45RA-negative fraction. The sequence was collected from a man between 18 and 35 years old in good health. The CDR3 DNA follows: TGTGCCAGCAGTTACGGGACAGCCAATTCACCCCTCCACTTT. Protein product: CASSYGTANSPLHF.